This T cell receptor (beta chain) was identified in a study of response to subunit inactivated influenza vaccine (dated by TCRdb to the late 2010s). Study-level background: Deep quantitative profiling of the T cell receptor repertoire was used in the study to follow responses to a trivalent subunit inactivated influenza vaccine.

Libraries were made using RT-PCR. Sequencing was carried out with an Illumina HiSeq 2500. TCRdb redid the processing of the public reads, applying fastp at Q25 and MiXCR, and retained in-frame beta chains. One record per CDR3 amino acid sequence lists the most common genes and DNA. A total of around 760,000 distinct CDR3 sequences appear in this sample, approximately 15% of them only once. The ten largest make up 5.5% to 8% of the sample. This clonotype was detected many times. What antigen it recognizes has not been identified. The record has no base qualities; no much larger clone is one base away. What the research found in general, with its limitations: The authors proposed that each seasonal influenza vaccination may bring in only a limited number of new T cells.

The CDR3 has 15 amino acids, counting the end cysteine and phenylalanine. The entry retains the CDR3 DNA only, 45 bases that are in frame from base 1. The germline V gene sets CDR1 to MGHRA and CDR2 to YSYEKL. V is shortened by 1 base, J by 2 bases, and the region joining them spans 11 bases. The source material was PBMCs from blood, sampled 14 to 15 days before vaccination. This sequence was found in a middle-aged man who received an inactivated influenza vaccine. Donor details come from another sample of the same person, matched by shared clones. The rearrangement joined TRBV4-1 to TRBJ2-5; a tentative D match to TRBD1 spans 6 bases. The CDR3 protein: CASSQVGRGQETQYF. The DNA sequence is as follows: TGCGCCAGCAGCCAAGTTGGCAGGGGACAAGAGACCCAGTACTTC.